The present entry profiles one T cell receptor beta chain with its context. The sample originates from a study of T cell changes during pregnancy in multiple sclerosis. V dropped 5 bases and J dropped 5 bases, with 12 bases sitting between them. The CDR3 spans 13 residues. The germline V gene has CDR1 LNHDA and CDR2 SQIVND (reference sequence). The assay was immunoSEQ multiplex PCR, and TCRdb's table has in-frame clones only and misses some. There are tens of thousands of clones in the sample; over 75% occur only once, and around 0.5% lies in the top ten. Sequencing was performed on CD4+ T cells from peripheral blood mononuclear cells, taken in the first trimester of pregnancy. The rearrangement joins TRBV19 to TRBJ1-2; TRBD1 is a possible D gene (6 bases). The TCR comes from a female donor in good health, enrolled as a control in a pregnancy study. This CDR3 reads CASSRDTYYGYTF. CDR3 nucleotide sequence: TGTGCCAGTAGTCGGGACACGTATTATGGCTACACCTTC.